This T cell receptor (beta chain) was retrieved from a study of CD8 T cells in ankylosing spondylitis. Study results and limitations: Characteristic of ankylosing spondylitis blood, it appeared, was a TCR beta motif comprising roughly eight highly homologous variants. Disease-linked clones proved CD8+ and comparatively uncommon in peripheral blood.

At least ten counts were recorded for this clonotype. Its antigen remains unknown. A quantitative 5'-RACE method, one with molecular barcodes, was used to make TCR beta libraries. TCRdb processed the 5' RACE reads anew with MiXCR; each CDR3 protein has one entry. The sample consists of about 250,000 distinct CDR3 sequences, more than 20% of them appearing once. CDR1 and CDR2 from the germline V gene are SQVTM and ANQGSEA. V trimming: 7 bases; J trimming: 4 bases; junction bases outside the gene matches: 4. The CDR3 extends over 12 amino acids. The sample taken for sequencing was blood, either unsorted or a sorted T cell fraction (not recorded which). This receptor was identified in a male donor with ankylosing spondylitis or in good health (not recorded which). V usage is TRBV29-1 and J usage is TRBJ2-5; TRBD1 agrees at 9 bases. CDR3 bases: TGCAGCGCCCAGGACAGGGGAGAGACCCAGTACTTC. This translates into CSAQDRGETQYF.